The 2 T cell receptor beta chains given below trace back to one sample, sequenced in a study of blood T cell repertoires in COVID-19. Assay used: immunoSEQ multiplex PCR; TCRdb lists only in-frame clones, some missing. Here the sample spans about 480,000 clones, about 88% being singletons. The sequenced sample was peripheral blood. The receptors here all came from a man aged 18 to 30 with COVID-19, enrolled during active disease.

The rearrangement uses TRBV30 and TRBJ1-6; D ambiguous. V was cut by 3 bases and J by 7 bases, with 13 bases left in between. Germline values: CDR1 GTSNPN, CDR2 SVGIG (reference sequence). The CDR3 extends over 14 amino acids. The CDR3 DNA sequence: TGTGCCTGGAGGGTGGGAGGGCAGAATTCACCCCTCCACTTT. This translates into CAWRVGGQNSPLHF.

The chain joins TRBV6-2 or TRBV6-3 to TRBJ2-7; perhaps TRBD2 as D (6 bases). Germline loops: CDR1 MNHEY, CDR2 SVGEGT. V lost 2 bases, J lost 3 bases, and 14 bases lay in between. The CDR3 length is 15 residues. CDR3 DNA: TGTGCCAGCAGTTACGTCGGGACTTCTTTCTACGAGCAGTACTTC. Encoded protein: CASSYVGTSFYEQYF.